This entry is about one T cell receptor beta chain. These data originate in a study of T cell responses to AZD1222 COVID-19 vaccine. The length of the CDR3 is 14 residues. The V gene's germline CDR1 is SGHRS and CDR2 YFSETQ. The V gene lost 2 bases and the J gene lost 2 bases, with 10 bases spanning the gap. TCRdb's copy holds only in-frame clones and misses some; the assay was immunoSEQ multiplex PCR. In the table there are under 150,000 clones, 88% of which are singletons. The sequence was collected from an adult in good health. V gene TRBV5-1 combines with J gene TRBJ1-2; D is perhaps TRBD1 (5 bases). This sample comprised peripheral blood, obtained on day 0 of MenACWY control vaccination. As DNA, the CDR3 is TGCGCCAGCAGCTTTTCTGACAGAAACTATGGCTACACCTTC. This codes for CASSFSDRNYGYTF.